This paragraph reports one T cell receptor beta chain. Its target is unknown. These data are taken from a study of cytomegalovirus exposure and HLA in healthy donors. Regarding the study as a whole: A later analysis linked a missense variant in DCLRE1C to the trimming of TCR beta V and J genes. Links to common viral pathogens appeared, in a later analysis, for several of the most significant clusters.

The PCR had 60 Vbeta and 13 Jbeta primers. Profiled with immunoSEQ multiplex PCR; TCRdb holds only in-frame clones, not every one. Of 130,000 to 150,000 clones listed, over 60% are singletons. Germline lookup yields CDR1 MDHEN and CDR2 SYDVKM. V was pared by 1 base and J by 2 bases, with 3 bases of the junction left unmatched. This CDR3 is built from 15 residues. Sequenced material: PBMCs. The TCR originated in a male donor in good health and CMV-seropositive. The chain couples TRBV28 to TRBJ2-7, with 9 bases identical to TRBD1. The CDR3: CASSLSGTGTYEQYF. The CDR3 DNA sequence: TGTGCCAGCAGTTTATCCGGGACAGGGACCTACGAGCAGTACTTC. The full variable domain, rest sourced from reference TRBV28 and TRBJ2-7, is DVKVTQSSRYLVKRTGEKVFLECVQDMDHENMFWYRQDPGLGLRLIYFSYDVKMKEKGDIPEGYSVSREKKERFSLILESASTNQTSMYLCASSLSGTGTYEQYFGPGTRLTVT.